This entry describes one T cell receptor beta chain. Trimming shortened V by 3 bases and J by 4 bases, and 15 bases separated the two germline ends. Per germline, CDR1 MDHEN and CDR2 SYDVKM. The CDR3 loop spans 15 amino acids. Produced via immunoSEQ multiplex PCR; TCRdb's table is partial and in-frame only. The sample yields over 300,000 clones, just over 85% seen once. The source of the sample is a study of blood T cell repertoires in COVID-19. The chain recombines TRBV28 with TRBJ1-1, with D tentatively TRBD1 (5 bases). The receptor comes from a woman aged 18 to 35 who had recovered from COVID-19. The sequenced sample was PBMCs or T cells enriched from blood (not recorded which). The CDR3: CASSFRGMGGTEAFF. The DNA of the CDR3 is TGTGCCAGCAGTTTTCGGGGGATGGGGGGCACTGAAGCTTTCTTT.